These 31 T cell receptor beta chains share one sample of origin, sequenced in a study of siplizumab effects on memory and regulatory T cells. Assay: immunoSEQ multiplex PCR; the TCRdb copy retains only in-frame clones and omits some. Found here are 97,000 or so clones, 80% to 95% of them singletons; the top ten hold 1% to 1.3%. The specimen was CD4+ T cells sorted from blood. The receptors were sampled from a human donor in good health.

This clone is a singleton in its sample. The genes are TRBV28 and TRBJ2-7; perhaps TRBD1 as D (6 bases). Germline CDR1 reads MDHEN; CDR2 reads SYDVKM. This CDR3 has 13 amino acids. The ends were cut back, 1 base at V and 4 bases at J, with 8 bases in the middle. The CDR3 is CASSLLTGYEQYF. The CDR3 coding sequence is TGTGCCAGCAGTTTATTAACAGGGTACGAGCAGTACTTC.

The V call is TRBV29-1, the J call TRBJ1-2; 7 bases agree with TRBD1. CDR3 length: 13 amino acids. Trimming at V came to 6 bases and at J to 6 bases, leaving 10 bases not matched to a gene. Germline assignment: CDR1 SQVTM and CDR2 ANQGSEA. In DNA form, the CDR3 reads TGCAGCGTCCTGGACAGGCCTAGAGATGGCTACACCTTC. Protein product: CSVLDRPRDGYTF. Variable domain in full (rest from reference TRBV29-1 and TRBJ1-2): SAVISQKPSRDICQRGTSLTIQCQVDSQVTMMFWYRQQPGQSLTLIATANQGSEATYESGFVIDKFPISRPNLTFSTLTVSNMSPEDSSIYLCSVLDRPRDGYTFGSGTRLTVV.

This clone was counted a few times. The CDR3 here is CASRTGSHTQYF. CDR3 DNA: TGTGCCAGCAGGACAGGGTCACATACGCAGTATTTT. This chain connects TRBV6-1 to TRBJ2-3, with 7 bases aligning to TRBD1. The junction had 4 bases not matched to a gene; V was cut back by 6 bases and J by 7 bases. Germline CDR1 MNHNS, CDR2 SASEGT. This CDR3 is 12 amino acids long.

The chain carries TRBV7-3 and TRBJ2-3; possibly TRBD1 or TRBD2 for D (5 bases each). V was pared by 4 bases and J by 3 bases, with 14 bases between. Germline CDR1 SGHTA, CDR2 FQGTGA. The CDR3 totals 15 residues. For the CDR3, the DNA is TGTGCCAGCAGCTACGGGACGGGTCCGACAGATACGCAGTATTTT. Protein: CASSYGTGPTDTQYF.

The V gene is TRBV5-1, the J gene TRBJ2-4, with 8 bases that match TRBD2. In germline, CDR1 is SGHRS, CDR2 YFSETQ. CDR3 length: 16 amino acids. V was clipped by 4 bases and J by 5 bases; unmatched bases: 11. CDR3 bases: TGCGCCAGCAGCACATCTAGCGGGTCGCCCCAAAACATTCAGTACTTC. Translating it yields CASSTSSGSPQNIQYF.

The chain has TRBV27 and TRBJ1-1, with D perhaps matching TRBD1 (5 bases). The germline V gene has CDR1 MNHEY and CDR2 SMNVEV (reference sequence). Trimming removed 0 bases at V and 3 bases at J, with 11 bases between. The CDR3 has 15 residues. CDR3 loop: CASSLSPRGDTEAFF. CDR3 sequence (DNA): TGTGCCAGCAGTTTATCGCCAAGGGGAGACACTGAAGCTTTCTTT.

The V gene is TRBV6-6, the J gene TRBJ2-2; a possible D gene is TRBD1 (6 bases). The CDR3 covers 14 residues. Germline V gives CDR1 MNHNY, CDR2 SVGAGI (reference sequence). The germline V and J ends were trimmed by 6 bases and 1 base, with 9 bases remaining between them. CDR3 residues: CASRVGQNTGELFF. The CDR3 nucleotides read TGTGCCAGCAGGGTGGGACAGAACACCGGGGAGCTGTTTTTT.

This clone is a singleton in its sample. J is TRBJ2-5 and V is TRBV7-2; the D call may be TRBD1 or TRBD2 (6 bases each). Germline loops: CDR1 SGHTA, CDR2 FQGNSA. This CDR3 spans 14 amino acids. Trimming stripped 4 bases from V and 5 bases from J, with 14 bases between. The CDR3 nucleotides read TGTGCCAGCAGCTCTAGAGGGGGGCTGGAGACCCAGTACTTC. Residues: CASSSRGGLETQYF.

This chain connects TRBV27 to TRBJ1-6; the D is unclear. The CDR3 has 16 residues. The germline V gene encodes CDR1 MNHEY and CDR2 SMNVEV (reference sequence). The germline V and J ends were trimmed by 2 bases and 7 bases, with 15 bases remaining between them. In DNA, the CDR3 is TGTGCCAGCAGTTTACGGGGTCCATCGGAGAATTCACCCCTCCACTTT. This translates into CASSLRGPSENSPLHF.

This clone has just a few counts. The rearrangement uses TRBV5-5 and TRBJ1-1, with D perhaps matching TRBD1 (5 bases). Trimming left V 4 bases short and J 0 bases short, with 13 bases between. The length of the CDR3 is 15 residues. Germline V gene sequence: CDR1 SGHKS, CDR2 YYEKEE (reference sequence). CDR3 region: CASSRDRYLNTEAFF. The CDR3 DNA reads TGTGCCAGCAGCCGGGACCGCTACCTGAACACTGAAGCTTTCTTT.

CDR3 in amino acids: CASSDRGLATGEQFF. DNA of the CDR3: TGTGCCAGCAGTGACCGGGGACTAGCTACGGGTGAGCAGTTCTTC. The rearrangement uses TRBV6-1 and TRBJ2-1, with 9 bases lining up with TRBD2. V lost 3 bases and J lost 9; bases outside the gene matches: 9. Germline loops: CDR1 MNHNS, CDR2 SASEGT. The CDR3 extends over 15 amino acids.

The rearrangement links TRBV7-9 to TRBJ2-7, with D perhaps TRBD2 (6 bases). The CDR3 contains 15 residues. Trimming cost V 0 bases and J 9 bases, with 18 bases left between them. Germline CDR1 SEHNR, CDR2 FQNEAQ (reference sequence). Here the CDR3 reads CASSLAGTGFASQYF. In nucleotides, the CDR3 is TGTGCCAGCAGCTTAGCCGGGACTGGCTTCGCCTCGCAGTACTTC.

This clone has just one count. The gene calls are TRBV7-6 and TRBJ2-7, with TRBD2 identical over 9 bases. The CDR3 runs 17 residues. Germline CDR1 is SGHVS and CDR2 is FNYEAQ. Trimming took 4 bases from V and 2 from J; bases not matched to a gene: 12. CDR3: CASSWGQEVAGAYEQYF. The CDR3 DNA follows: TGTGCCAGCAGCTGGGGACAAGAAGTAGCGGGAGCCTACGAGCAGTACTTC.

The V call is TRBV6-1, the J call TRBJ2-3; D uncertain. CDR1 is MNHNS and CDR2 is SASEGT in the germline V gene. The CDR3 has 15 residues. Trimming took off 4 bases at V and 2 bases at J, with 13 bases between the two ends. CDR3 DNA: TGTGCCAGCAGTGTCCGAGGAACCTTCACAGATACGCAGTATTTT. Its translation: CASSVRGTFTDTQYF.

The sample holds a few counts of this clone. The rearrangement links TRBV14 to TRBJ1-5, with D unresolved. The CDR3 is 12 amino acids. V lost 1 base, J lost 9 bases, and 7 bases lay in between. The germline gives CDR1 SGHDN, CDR2 FVKESK. This chain's CDR3 is CASSQGYGPQHF. The CDR3 DNA reads as TGTGCCAGCAGCCAAGGTTATGGGCCCCAGCATTTT.

The chain recombines TRBV7-9 with TRBJ2-6; D is perhaps TRBD1 (5 bases). The germline CDR1 and CDR2 sequences are SEHNR and FQNEAQ (reference sequence). The CDR3 is 16 amino acids. The V gene lost 5 bases and the J gene lost 4 bases, with 15 bases spanning the gap. Here the CDR3 DNA reads TGTGCCAGCAGCCCCAACAGGCTTCCGGGGGCCAACGTCCTGACTTTC. This sequence encodes CASSPNRLPGANVLTF.

The chain is built from TRBV5-6 and TRBJ2-7; 15 positions match TRBD2. This CDR3 contains 19 residues. CDR1 SGHDT and CDR2 YYEEEE come from the germline V gene. Trimming cost V 5 bases and J 7 bases; bases outside gene matches: 19. This CDR3 is CASRPRTRTSGRAFREQYF. For the CDR3, the DNA is TGTGCCAGCAGGCCAAGAACCCGGACTAGCGGGAGGGCATTTAGGGAGCAGTACTTC. Full variable domain (remainder filled in from reference TRBV5-6 and TRBJ2-7): DAGVTQSPTHLIKTRGQQVTLRCSPKSGHDTVSWYQQALGQGPQFIFQYYEEEERQRGNFPDRFSGHQFPNYSSELNVNALLLGDSALYLCASRPRTRTSGRAFREQYFGPGTRLTVT.

The chain uses TRBV7-8 and TRBJ2-2, with 14 nucleotides matching TRBD2. Germline values: CDR1 SGHVS, CDR2 FQNEAQ. The CDR3 sequence is 17 residues long. With V trimmed by 8 bases and J by 3 bases, 8 bases remained unmatched. The CDR3 loop is CASGRTSGGWDTGELFF. The DNA for the CDR3 is TGTGCCAGCGGGAGGACTAGCGGGGGGTGGGACACCGGGGAGCTGTTTTTT.

This chain joins TRBV6-6 and TRBJ2-3; the D gene is possibly TRBD2 (5 bases). Trimming left V 4 bases short and J 6 bases short, with 8 bases between. The CDR3 runs 12 residues. Germline CDR1 MNHNY, CDR2 SVGAGI (reference sequence). CDR3 DNA: TGTGCCAGCAGTTTGACGGGGGATACGCAGTATTTT. Protein sequence: CASSLTGDTQYF.

The chain carries TRBV6-5 and TRBJ1-3; perhaps TRBD1 as D (6 bases). Germline CDR1 MNHEY, CDR2 SVGAGI. V was trimmed by 4 bases and J by 0 bases, leaving 10 bases between them. The CDR3 has 15 residues. The CDR3 loop is CASSSLDSSGNTIYF. In DNA, the CDR3 is TGTGCCAGCAGTTCCCTGGACAGCTCTGGAAACACCATATATTTT.

This clone was detected only once. V usage is TRBV5-1 and J usage is TRBJ2-1, with TRBD2 as a possible D gene (6 bases). V dropped 4 bases and J dropped 5 bases, with 16 bases sitting between them. CDR1 and CDR2 from the germline V gene are SGHRS and YFSETQ. The CDR3 runs to 15 residues. The CDR3 reads CASSPLGGVNNEQFF. In DNA, the CDR3 is TGCGCCAGCAGCCCGTTGGGCGGGGTCAACAATGAGCAGTTCTTC.

The J gene is TRBJ2-1, the V gene TRBV9; no clear D gene. The CDR3 extends over 14 amino acids. Germline V lookup: CDR1 SGDLS, CDR2 YYNGEE. V shed 3 bases and J shed 4 bases, with 11 bases lying between them. The CDR3 region has the DNA TGTGCCAGCAGCGGCGTGTTGGATTACAATGAGCAGTTCTTC. Amino acid sequence: CASSGVLDYNEQFF.

The chain joins TRBV5-1 to TRBJ2-5; no firm D call. Trimming left V 4 bases short and J 10 bases short, with 17 bases between. The CDR3 is 13 amino acids. Germline V CDR1 and CDR2: SGHRS, YFSETQ. The CDR3 loop is CASSAGDIRSQYF. The CDR3 region has the DNA TGCGCCAGCAGCGCCGGTGACATTAGGAGCCAGTACTTC.

The V call is TRBV5-1, the J call TRBJ1-1; D is uncertain. Trimming pared 2 bases from V and 2 bases from J, leaving 7 bases between. This CDR3 region has 13 residues. Per germline, CDR1 SGHRS and CDR2 YFSETQ. CDR3 nucleotide sequence: TGCGCCAGCAGCTTAGGACTTAACACTGAAGCTTTCTTT. This translates into CASSLGLNTEAFF.

Here the CDR3 reads CASRIAGTYEQYF. The CDR3 DNA follows: TGTGCCAGCCGTATAGCGGGTACCTACGAGCAGTACTTC. The chain couples TRBV2 to TRBJ2-7; TRBD2 aligns across 7 bases. With 8 bases clipped from V and 2 bases from J, the junction kept 6 bases outside the gene matches. CDR1 is SNHLY and CDR2 is FYNNEI in the germline V gene. The CDR3 extends over 13 amino acids.

The chain recombines TRBV20-1 with TRBJ2-1; D ambiguous. Germline CDR1 is DFQATT and CDR2 is SNEGSKA (reference sequence). CDR3 size: 11 residues. CDR3 in amino acids: CTCGIYNEQFF. DNA of the CDR3: TGCACTTGCGGAATTTACAATGAGCAGTTCTTC.

The V gene is TRBV4-1, the J gene TRBJ1-2; D remains unclear. V was trimmed by 1 base and J by 2 bases, leaving 11 bases between them. The CDR3 is 15 amino acids. Germline CDR1 reads MGHRA; CDR2 reads YSYEKL. The CDR3 region has the DNA TGCGCCAGCAGCCAAGTTCCCGCAGTAAACTATGGCTACACCTTC. This sequence encodes CASSQVPAVNYGYTF.

To note about this clone: Distinct nucleotide sequences in the sample also encode this CDR3. The genes are TRBV5-1 and TRBJ2-3, with D unresolved. Germline lookup yields CDR1 SGHRS and CDR2 YFSETQ. The CDR3 sequence is 13 residues long. Trimming took 0 bases from V and 1 from J, leaving 3 bases between them. CDR3 loop: CASSLGRTDTQYF. The DNA for the CDR3 is TGCGCCAGCAGCTTGGGCCGCACAGATACGCAGTATTTT.

The chain couples TRBV30 to TRBJ1-1, with D perhaps TRBD1 (6 bases). Germline CDR1 reads GTSNPN; CDR2 reads SVGIG (reference sequence). The CDR3 is 13 residues long. V gave up 6 bases and J gave up 0 bases, with 11 bases separating them. CDR3 region: CACAQGLNTEAFF. CDR3 sequence (DNA): TGTGCCTGTGCACAGGGTTTGAACACTGAAGCTTTCTTT.

The rearrangement links TRBV7-2 to TRBJ1-1; a possible D gene is TRBD1 (5 bases). Germline V gene sequence: CDR1 SGHTA, CDR2 FQGNSA. Deletions cut 5 bases from V and 7 bases from J, with 26 bases between. This CDR3 is 17 amino acids long. The DNA of the CDR3 is TGTGCCAGCAGCGTCGGGACCCCCCCCCTATTTGAGGGTGAAGCTTTCTTT. This encodes CASSVGTPPLFEGEAFF. Combining the CDR3 with reference TRBV7-2 and TRBJ1-1 gives the whole variable domain GAGVSQSPSNKVTEKGKDVELRCDPISGHTALYWYRQSLGQGLEFLIYFQGNSAPDKSGLPSDRFSAERTGGSVSTLTIQRTQQEDSAVYLCASSVGTPPLFEGEAFFGQGTRLTVV.

V is TRBV11-2 and J is TRBJ2-1, with 7 bases fitting TRBD2. V was clipped by 3 bases and J by 6 bases; unmatched bases: 5. From germline, CDR1 is SGHAT and CDR2 FQNNGV. The length of the CDR3 is 14 residues. The CDR3 loop reads CASSFPGLLNEQFF. DNA of the CDR3: TGTGCCAGCAGCTTCCCGGGACTACTCAATGAGCAGTTCTTC.